Following are 2 T cell receptor beta chains from one sample sequenced in a study of blood T cells in healthy people across ages. The authors ran a second PCR of roughly 7 to 11 cycles using a sample-barcoded 5' primer and a J-beta primer mix. TCRdb processed the 5' RACE reads anew with MiXCR; each CDR3 protein has one entry. The sample contains some 900,000 distinct CDR3 sequences, 25% to 35% of which appear only once. Sequencing used blood. These receptors all come from a woman aged 80 or over in good health.

The V and J genes are TRBV7-9 and TRBJ2-5, with 7 bases fitting TRBD1. The J segment lost 1 base and the V segment lost 5 bases, leaving 13 bases of the junction unmatched. The CDR3 is 17 amino acids. Germline V gene sequence: CDR1 SEHNR, CDR2 FQNEAQ (reference sequence). CDR3 DNA: TGTGCCAGCAGCCCTTCATCCACCACAGGGGTCCAAGAGACCCAGTACTTC. Its protein is CASSPSSTTGVQETQYF. Using reference TRBV7-9 and TRBJ2-5 for the parts outside the CDR3, the full variable domain is DTGVSQNPRHKITKRGQNVTFRCDPISEHNRLYWYRQTLGQGPEFLTYFQNEAQLEKSRLLSDRFSAERPKGSFSTLEIQRTEQGDSAMYLCASSPSSTTGVQETQYFGPGTRLLVL.

Details on this clonotype: Possible read error: a much larger clone is one base away. The rearrangement joins TRBV3-1 to TRBJ1-4; TRBD1 matches 9 bases. The V gene's germline CDR1 is LGHDT and CDR2 YNNKEL (reference sequence). The CDR3 is made up of 16 amino acids. CDR3 sequence reads: CASSDPVQGANEKRFF. In DNA form, the CDR3 reads TGTGCCAGCAGCGACCCGGTACAGGGGGCTAATGAAAAACGGTTTTTT.